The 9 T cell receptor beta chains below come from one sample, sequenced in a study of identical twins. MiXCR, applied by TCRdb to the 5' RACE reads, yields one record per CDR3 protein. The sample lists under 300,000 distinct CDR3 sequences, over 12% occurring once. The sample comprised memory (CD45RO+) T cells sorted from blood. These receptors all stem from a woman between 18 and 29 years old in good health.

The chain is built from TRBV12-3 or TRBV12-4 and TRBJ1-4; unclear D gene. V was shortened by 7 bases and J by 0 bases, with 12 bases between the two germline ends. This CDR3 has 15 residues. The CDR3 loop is CASKPEDATNEKLFF. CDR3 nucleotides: TGTGCCAGCAAGCCAGAGGATGCAACTAATGAAAAACTGTTTTTT.

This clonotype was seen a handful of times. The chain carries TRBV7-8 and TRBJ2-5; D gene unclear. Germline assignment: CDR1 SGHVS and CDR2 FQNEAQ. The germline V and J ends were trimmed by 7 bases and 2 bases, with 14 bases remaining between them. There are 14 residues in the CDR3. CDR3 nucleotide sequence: TGTGCCAGCACCTTTGGTGGCCTACAAGAGACCCAGTACTTC. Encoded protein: CASTFGGLQETQYF. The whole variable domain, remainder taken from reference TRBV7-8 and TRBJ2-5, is GAGVSQSPRYKVAKRGQDVALRCDPISGHVSLFWYQQALGQGPEFLTYFQNEAQLDKSGLPSDRFFAERPEGSVSTLKIQRTQQEDSAVYLCASTFGGLQETQYFGPGTRLLVL.

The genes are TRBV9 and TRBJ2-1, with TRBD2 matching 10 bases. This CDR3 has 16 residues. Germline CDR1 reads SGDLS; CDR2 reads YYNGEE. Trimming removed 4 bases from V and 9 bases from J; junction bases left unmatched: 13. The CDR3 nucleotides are TGTGCCAGCAGCCTTAGAGGAGCGGGGGGGGATCGTGAGCAGTTCTTC. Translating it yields CASSLRGAGGDREQFF.

CDR3: CASSFGGAHTDTQYF. The CDR3 DNA reads as TGTGCCAGCAGTTTTGGGGGGGCGCACACAGATACGCAGTATTTT. This chain joins TRBV6-2 or TRBV6-3 and TRBJ2-3; D possibly corresponds to TRBD2 (7 bases). V was cut by 4 bases and J by 2 bases, with 13 bases left in between. Per germline, CDR1 MNHEY and CDR2 SVGEGT. This CDR3 has 15 residues.

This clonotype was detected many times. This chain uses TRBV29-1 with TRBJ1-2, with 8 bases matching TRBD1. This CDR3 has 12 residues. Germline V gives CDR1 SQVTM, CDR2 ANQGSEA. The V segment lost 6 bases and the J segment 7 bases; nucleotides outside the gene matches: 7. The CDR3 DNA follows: TGCAGCGTCGCGACAGGGGAGGTTGGCTACACCTTC. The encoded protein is CSVATGEVGYTF.

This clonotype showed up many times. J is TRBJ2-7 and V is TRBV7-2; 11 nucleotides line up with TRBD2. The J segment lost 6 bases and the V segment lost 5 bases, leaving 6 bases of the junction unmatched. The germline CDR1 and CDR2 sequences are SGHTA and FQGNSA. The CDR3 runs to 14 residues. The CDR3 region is CASSLTSGKVEQYF. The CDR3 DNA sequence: TGTGCCAGCAGCCTGACTAGCGGGAAGGTCGAGCAGTACTTC.

CDR3 loop: CSAQTANYGYTF. The CDR3 DNA reads as TGCAGTGCCCAGACAGCTAACTATGGCTACACCTTC. The rearrangement joins TRBV20-1 to TRBJ1-2; TRBD1 might be the D (5 bases). The CDR3 is 12 residues long. With 6 bases removed from V and 0 bases from J, the gap between germline ends came to 8 bases. Germline V CDR1 and CDR2: DFQATT, SNEGSKA (reference sequence).

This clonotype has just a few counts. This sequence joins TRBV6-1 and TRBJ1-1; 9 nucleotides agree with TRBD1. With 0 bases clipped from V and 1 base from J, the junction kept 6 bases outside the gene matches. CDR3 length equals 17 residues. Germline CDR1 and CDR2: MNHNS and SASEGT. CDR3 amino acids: CASSEARTDRGNTEAFF. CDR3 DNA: TGTGCCAGCAGTGAAGCAAGAACGGACAGGGGGAACACTGAAGCTTTCTTT.

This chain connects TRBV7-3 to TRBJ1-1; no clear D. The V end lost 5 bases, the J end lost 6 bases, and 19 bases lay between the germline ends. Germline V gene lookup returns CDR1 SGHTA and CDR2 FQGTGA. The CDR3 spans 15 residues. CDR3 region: CASSPFTGGSAEAFF. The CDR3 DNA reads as TGTGCCAGCAGCCCTTTTACGGGTGGGAGTGCTGAAGCTTTCTTT.